These 13 T cell receptor beta chains were all obtained from the same sample, sequenced in a study of T cells in Graves' hyperthyroidism and ophthalmopathy. The investigators amplified TCR beta CDR3 regions from RNA transcripts. HTBI primers drove first-round RT-PCR of the TCR CDR3. In TCRdb, the multiplex PCR reads were re-called with MiXCR into one record per CDR3 protein. The data show 500,000 to 600,000 distinct CDR3 sequences, with 16% seen just once and 15% to 20% held by the top ten. The sample taken for sequencing was blood. These receptors all come from a woman aged 18-29 years with Graves' hyperthyroidism.

This clonotype was found a few times. The genes are TRBV12-3 or TRBV12-4 and TRBJ1-2, with D maybe TRBD1 (6 bases). Trimming took 0 bases from V and 7 from J, leaving 12 bases between them. This CDR3 has 14 residues. The CDR3 here is CASSLAPGVGGYTF. The CDR3 nucleotides are TGTGCCAGCAGTTTAGCGCCAGGGGTAGGTGGCTACACCTTC.

The J gene is TRBJ2-7, the V gene TRBV7-9, with D tentatively TRBD2 (5 bases). The CDR3 is 16 amino acids. Deletions cut 1 base from V and 3 bases from J, with 16 bases between. The germline gives CDR1 SEHNR, CDR2 FQNEAQ (reference sequence). The CDR3 loop is CASSLDSGLMGYEQYF. The CDR3 nucleotides read TGTGCCAGCAGCTTAGATTCGGGGTTAATGGGCTACGAGCAGTACTTC. The full variable domain, with the rest looked up from reference TRBV7-9 and TRBJ2-7, is DTGVSQNPRHKITKRGQNVTFRCDPISEHNRLYWYRQTLGQGPEFLTYFQNEAQLEKSRLLSDRFSAERPKGSFSTLEIQRTEQGDSAMYLCASSLDSGLMGYEQYFGPGTRLTVT.

This clonotype has just a few counts. V is TRBV20-1 and J is TRBJ2-7; 8 bases line up with TRBD1. Germline V gene lookup returns CDR1 DFQATT and CDR2 SNEGSKA (reference sequence). With V trimmed by 4 bases and J by 4 bases, 9 bases remained unmatched. The CDR3 extends over 14 amino acids. The CDR3: CSATVGTGTYEQYF. The CDR3 coding sequence is TGCAGTGCTACCGTAGGGACAGGAACTTACGAGCAGTACTTC.

The chain links TRBV6-1 to TRBJ2-2; D unresolved. Germline CDR1 is MNHNS and CDR2 is SASEGT. The V and J ends lost 10 bases and 1 base respectively, with 10 bases between them. The CDR3 runs 13 residues. CDR3: CATPRRNTGELFF. CDR3 nucleotides: TGTGCCACGCCCCGAAGGAACACCGGGGAGCTGTTTTTT.

The V call is TRBV6-2 or TRBV6-3, the J call TRBJ1-6; 8 positions match TRBD1. Germline loops: CDR1 MNHEY, CDR2 SVGEGT. The CDR3 length is 16 residues. V was clipped by 4 bases and J by 5 bases; unmatched bases: 7. Written as DNA, the CDR3 is TGTGCCAGCAGTTTCACGGGACAGGCACATAATTCACCCCTCCACTTT. Its translation is CASSFTGQAHNSPLHF.

This chain links TRBV19 with TRBJ1-1; D is perhaps TRBD1 (6 bases). The V end was cut by 3 bases, the J end by 1 base, with 15 bases between. Germline assignment: CDR1 LNHDA and CDR2 SQIVND (reference sequence). The CDR3 extends over 16 amino acids. The DNA for the CDR3 is TGTGCCAGTAGTATGTATAGGGGGTGGACGAACACTGAAGCTTTCTTT. Translation gives CASSMYRGWTNTEAFF.

The V gene is TRBV4-1, the J gene TRBJ1-5, with 7 nucleotides matching TRBD1. Germline CDR1 reads MGHRA; CDR2 reads YSYEKL. The CDR3 contains 18 residues. Unmatched junction bases numbered 13, after V lost 2 bases and J lost 3 bases. CDR3 protein: CASSQNAGGRGTNQPQHF. The CDR3 nucleotides are TGCGCCAGCAGCCAAAACGCTGGGGGCAGGGGGACCAATCAGCCCCAGCATTTT.

This clonotype was observed a few times. This chain links TRBV5-1 with TRBJ1-2, with TRBD1 matching over 10 bases. Germline CDR1 SGHRS, CDR2 YFSETQ. V trimming: 5 bases; J trimming: 4 bases; junction bases outside the gene matches: 14. The CDR3 is 17 amino acids. CDR3 region: CASRRATGTGEFYGYTF. CDR3 sequence (DNA): TGCGCCAGCAGAAGGGCAACCGGGACAGGGGAATTCTATGGCTACACCTTC.

This rearrangement joins TRBV19 to TRBJ2-5; tentative D call: TRBD2 (6 bases). Germline V gene lookup returns CDR1 LNHDA and CDR2 SQIVND (reference sequence). This CDR3 has 15 residues. Trimming took 3 bases from V and 5 from J, leaving 16 bases between them. The CDR3 coding sequence is TGTGCCAGTAGTATGGGCGGGGCCACCGGGGAGACCCAGTACTTC. It is translated as CASSMGGATGETQYF.

Turning to this clonotype: A much larger clone is a single base away; this may be a read error. In DNA, the CDR3 is TGTGCCAGCAGCCTAGGCAGCGGGGGCTCCGGGGAGCTGTTTTTT. Translating gives CASSLGSGGSGELFF. This chain links TRBV3-1 with TRBJ2-2; TRBD2 matches at 8 bases. Unmatched junction bases numbered 7, after V lost 4 bases and J lost 6 bases. Germline V gene data show CDR1 as LGHDT and CDR2 as YNNKEL (reference sequence). This CDR3 has 15 amino acids.

The V and J genes are TRBV12-3 or TRBV12-4 and TRBJ2-1; 10 bases fit TRBD2. J was trimmed by 2 bases and V by 5 bases; bases with no gene match: 6. This CDR3 spans 16 amino acids. CDR3 sequence: CASSRRLAGTYNEQFF. In nucleotides, the CDR3 is TGTGCCAGCAGTCGCAGACTAGCGGGTACCTACAATGAGCAGTTCTTC.

The V gene is TRBV19, the J gene TRBJ1-5; no reliable D call. Germline V lookup: CDR1 LNHDA, CDR2 SQIVND (reference sequence). Trimming removed 0 bases at V and 0 bases at J, with 12 bases between. The CDR3 loop spans 17 amino acids. Written as DNA, the CDR3 is TGTGCCAGTAGTATAGATCTCCCAGGAAATAGCAATCAGCCCCAGCATTTT. It encodes CASSIDLPGNSNQPQHF.

V and J are TRBV5-1 and TRBJ1-6; D unresolved. Trimming took off 7 bases at V and 2 bases at J, with 16 bases between the two ends. This CDR3 region has 16 residues. Germline CDR1 SGHRS, CDR2 YFSETQ. The CDR3: CASRIDQTPYNSPLHF. The CDR3 DNA sequence: TGCGCCAGCCGCATCGACCAGACCCCCTATAATTCACCCCTCCACTTT.